Below, 6 T cell receptor beta chains from the same sample are listed, as sequenced in a study of OX40 agonist ivuxolimab in advanced cancers. Generated by immunoSEQ multiplex PCR, the TCRdb table keeps only in-frame clones and is missing some. The sample includes 71,000 or so clones, around nine tenths of them seen just once. The specimen comprised CD4+ or CD8+ T cells sorted from blood, sampled in a trial of the OX40 agonist ivuxolimab. These TCRs come from an adult with an advanced solid tumor such as melanoma, head and neck, liver or kidney cancer.

The chain's CDR3 is CASSEEVVGAGVADTQYF. CDR3 bases: TGTGCCAGCAGTGAAGAGGTCGTTGGGGCGGGAGTTGCAGATACGCAGTATTTT. This chain uses TRBV6-1 with TRBJ2-3; 7 bases fit TRBD2. The CDR3 contains 18 residues. V trimming: 1 base; J trimming: 4 bases; junction bases outside the gene matches: 14. Germline V gene sequence: CDR1 MNHNS, CDR2 SASEGT.

The chain joins TRBV6-6 to TRBJ2-7, with D possibly being TRBD1 or TRBD2 (5 bases each). V was trimmed by 3 bases and J by 1 base, leaving 16 bases between them. The CDR3 totals 16 residues. The germline gives CDR1 MNHNY, CDR2 SVGAGI (reference sequence). The CDR3 DNA reads as TGTGCCAGCAGTTATTCGGGAAGGGGAGATTCCTACGAGCAGTACTTC. Translated: CASSYSGRGDSYEQYF.

The chain uses TRBV6-6 and TRBJ2-3, with no clear D. Germline CDR1 reads MNHNY; CDR2 reads SVGAGI (reference sequence). Between the trimmed V and J ends, which lost 5 bases and 1 base, there was a span of 7 bases. The CDR3 sequence is 13 residues long. The CDR3 is CASSPRGTDTQYF. For the CDR3, the DNA is TGTGCCAGCAGTCCAAGGGGCACAGATACGCAGTATTTT.

The CDR3 coding sequence is TGTGCCAGCAGCCCAAGGACGGTAGCTTACAATGAGCAGTTCTTC. Its translation: CASSPRTVAYNEQFF. The chain uses TRBV5-8 and TRBJ2-1; D is ambiguous. This CDR3 has 15 residues. The germline CDR1 and CDR2 sequences are SGHTS and YDEGEE. Trimming took 4 bases from V and 4 from J, leaving 15 bases between them. The full variable domain, its missing parts supplied by reference TRBV5-8 and TRBJ2-1, is EAGVTQSPTHLIKTRGQQATLRCSPISGHTSVYWYQQALGLGLQFLLWYDEGEERNRGNFPPRFSGRQFPNYSSELNVNALELEDSALYLCASSPRTVAYNEQFFGPGTRLTVL.

This clone was recorded a few times. The rearrangement links TRBV2 to TRBJ2-1, with D uncertain. This CDR3 comprises 13 residues. The V gene's germline CDR1 is SNHLY and CDR2 FYNNEI. Trimming took 8 bases from V and 8 from J, leaving 16 bases between them. As DNA, the CDR3 is TGTGCCAGCTGTAAGAGAGGTATCGATGAGCAGTTCTTC. This translates into CASCKRGIDEQFF.

This clone was detected only once. This chain uses TRBV28 with TRBJ2-2, with D hard to call. CDR3 length: 12 residues. V was cut by 5 bases and J by 9 bases, with 10 bases left in between. Germline V gives CDR1 MDHEN, CDR2 SYDVKM. The CDR3 region is CASSNSFRELFF. The CDR3 nucleotides read TGTGCCAGCAGTAACTCTTTTAGGGAGCTGTTTTTT.